The 23 T cell receptor beta chains below were found in one sample sequenced in a study of monozygotic twins with inflammatory bowel disease. From the 5' RACE reads, TCRdb lists one entry per CDR3 protein and no DNA. Reported are about 160,000 distinct CDR3 sequences; the ten largest clones contain 2.5% to 3%. Sequenced sample: blood. These receptors originate from a human donor with ulcerative colitis or Crohn's disease, or a healthy co-twin of an affected twin (not recorded which).

The gene calls are TRBV5-1 and TRBJ2-7; with no DNA, the TCRdb D assignment of TRBD1 cannot be verified. Germline loops: CDR1 SGHRS, CDR2 YFSETQ. This CDR3 region has 13 residues. The CDR3: CASSSADNYEQYF.

The V and J genes are TRBV6-2 or TRBV6-3 and TRBJ2-2. Germline V gene sequence: CDR1 MNHEY, CDR2 SVGEGT. This CDR3 spans 14 amino acids. CDR3 residues: CASSYDGNTGELFF.

V gene TRBV4-3 combines with J gene TRBJ2-3; the D call of TRBD2 rests on TCRdb alone, since no DNA is present to check it. Germline CDR1 and CDR2: LGHNA and YSLEER. The CDR3 runs 14 residues. Here the CDR3 reads CASSQALNTDTQYF.

This chain links TRBV7-9 with TRBJ2-2. CDR1 is SEHNR and CDR2 is FQNEAQ in the germline V gene (reference sequence). The CDR3 sequence is 14 residues long. The CDR3 loop reads CASSPFLSPGELFF.

The chain carries TRBV5-4 and TRBJ2-3; TCRdb's D call of TRBD2 is untestable without DNA. Germline CDR1 SGHNT, CDR2 YYREEE (reference sequence). The CDR3 spans 15 residues. The chain's CDR3 is CASSPAGPVTDTQYF.

The V and J genes are TRBV28 and TRBJ2-1. Germline CDR1 MDHEN, CDR2 SYDVKM. The CDR3 extends over 12 amino acids. The CDR3 loop reads CASRLNLGEQFF.

The chain links TRBV28 to TRBJ2-5; TCRdb proposes TRBD2, but this gene call is untestable without DNA. Germline CDR1 is MDHEN and CDR2 is SYDVKM. CDR3 size: 12 residues. The CDR3 sequence is CASSLLVETQYF. Drawing the rest from reference TRBV28 and TRBJ2-5, the complete variable domain is DVKVTQSSRYLVKRTGEKVFLECVQDMDHENMFWYRQDPGLGLRLIYFSYDVKMKEKGDIPEGYSVSREKKERFSLILESASTNQTSMYLCASSLLVETQYFGPGTRLLVL.

The chain is built from TRBV7-3 and TRBJ2-3. The germline V gene encodes CDR1 SGHTA and CDR2 FQGTGA. CDR3 length: 14 amino acids. This chain's CDR3 is CASSRGLGTDTQYF. The full variable domain, in which reference TRBV7-3 and TRBJ2-3 provide the parts outside the CDR3, is GAGVSQTPSNKVTEKGKYVELRCDPISGHTALYWYRQSLGQGPEFLIYFQGTGAADDSGLPNDRFFAVRPEGSVSTLKIQRTERGDSAVYLCASSRGLGTDTQYFGPGTRLTVL.

The genes are TRBV7-2 and TRBJ2-7; checking the TCRdb D call of TRBD1 is not possible without DNA. The CDR3 runs to 16 residues. Germline-derived CDR1 and CDR2 are SGHTA and FQGNSA. The CDR3 sequence is CASSTRMGQGPYEQYF.

The rearrangement links TRBV20-1 to TRBJ2-7. Germline V gives CDR1 DFQATT, CDR2 SNEGSKA (reference sequence). This CDR3 contains 11 residues. This CDR3 reads CSARLTYEQYF.

The J gene is TRBJ2-6, the V gene TRBV29-1. CDR3 length: 13 residues. The germline V gene encodes CDR1 SQVTM and CDR2 ANQGSEA. The CDR3 loop reads CSVGSSGANVLTF. The full variable domain, its missing parts supplied by reference TRBV29-1 and TRBJ2-6, is SAVISQKPSRDICQRGTSLTIQCQVDSQVTMMFWYRQQPGQSLTLIATANQGSEATYESGFVIDKFPISRPNLTFSTLTVSNMSPEDSSIYLCSVGSSGANVLTFGAGSRLTVL.

The chain has TRBV7-6 and TRBJ2-7. The CDR3 runs to 14 residues. CDR1 is SGHVS, CDR2 FNYEAQ, per germline. The CDR3 protein is CASKELTSSYEQYF.

The chain links TRBV9 to TRBJ2-3; TCRdb indicates TRBD2, and absent DNA this call remains unverified. This CDR3 is built from 19 residues. Per the germline V gene, CDR1 is SGDLS and CDR2 is YYNGEE. CDR3 amino acids: CASSVVPWEAGGDTDTQYF.

The rearrangement joins TRBV10-2 to TRBJ1-5. The CDR3 spans 15 residues. Germline CDR1 reads WSHSY; CDR2 reads SAAADI. The CDR3 loop is CASSESSSSNQPQHF.

The chain couples TRBV11-2 to TRBJ1-1; the D call from TCRdb, TRBD1, cannot be confirmed without DNA. This CDR3 contains 15 residues. Germline CDR1 SGHAT, CDR2 FQNNGV. CDR3 region: CASSSAQGKNTEAFF.

The CDR3 loop is CASSLGEPVGRDTQYF. V usage is TRBV5-4 and J usage is TRBJ2-3; TCRdb selects TRBD2, and the lack of DNA leaves this call unchecked. CDR1 and CDR2 (germline): SGHNT, YYREEE (reference sequence). The CDR3 runs to 16 residues.

The CDR3: CSARDRGGLWDEQFF. The chain employs TRBV20-1 and TRBJ2-1; checking the TCRdb D call of TRBD1 is not possible without DNA. The CDR3 extends over 15 amino acids. CDR1 DFQATT and CDR2 SNEGSKA come from the germline V gene (reference sequence).

The CDR3: CASSSRTGENTEAFF. The V gene is TRBV27, the J gene TRBJ1-1; TCRdb gives TRBD1 as the D gene, but with no DNA this cannot be confirmed. Germline CDR1 MNHEY, CDR2 SMNVEV (reference sequence). This CDR3 region has 15 residues.

The chain is built from TRBV4-3 and TRBJ2-7; absent DNA, TCRdb's TRBD1 call cannot be checked. This CDR3 comprises 14 residues. CDR1 is LGHNA and CDR2 is YSLEER in the germline V gene. CDR3: CASSQDPGGYEQYF.

The J gene is TRBJ1-5, the V gene TRBV28. The CDR3 runs 11 residues. Germline lookup yields CDR1 MDHEN and CDR2 SYDVKM. CDR3 amino acids: CASSLLGPQHF.

The chain couples TRBV3-1 to TRBJ2-1; TCRdb indicates TRBD1, and absent DNA this call remains unverified. CDR1 LGHDT and CDR2 YNNKEL come from the germline V gene (reference sequence). CDR3 length equals 13 residues. CDR3 residues: CASRLWEQDEQFF.

This chain connects TRBV5-6 to TRBJ2-2; TCRdb's assignment of TRBD1 cannot be checked, as there is no DNA. The length of the CDR3 is 13 residues. CDR1 is SGHDT and CDR2 is YYEEEE in the germline V gene. This chain's CDR3 is CASSRTGVGELFF.

The rearrangement joins TRBV5-4 to TRBJ2-7. This CDR3 is 13 amino acids long. In germline, CDR1 is SGHNT, CDR2 YYREEE (reference sequence). This chain's CDR3 is CASSLSGAYEQYF. Together with reference TRBV5-4 and TRBJ2-7, the CDR3 gives the full variable domain: ETGVTQSPTHLIKTRGQQVTLRCSSQSGHNTVSWYQQALGQGPQFIFQYYREEENGRGNFPPRFSGLQFPNYSSELNVNALELDDSALYLCASSLSGAYEQYFGPGTRLTVT.